This T cell receptor beta chain came from a study of blood T cell repertoires in COVID-19. Study overall: Acute and convalescent COVID-19 samples came from the United States, Italy and Spain. T cells, B-cell-depleted T cells, or PBMCs supplied cDNA or gDNA.

Assay used: immunoSEQ multiplex PCR; TCRdb lists only in-frame clones, some missing. The sample has around 110,000 clones; roughly nine tenths are singletons. CDR3 length: 16 residues. Germline lookup yields CDR1 WNHNN and CDR2 SYGVQD (reference sequence). The V segment lost 2 bases and the J segment 2 bases; nucleotides outside the gene matches: 5. The chain has TRBV10-1 and TRBJ2-3; 9 nucleotides align to TRBD1. Sequencing input: peripheral blood. This receptor was identified in a human donor with active COVID-19. The donor label of this sample is uncertain. CDR3 sequence reads: CASSEGDRDPTDTQYF. As DNA, the CDR3 is TGCGCCAGCAGTGAGGGGGACAGGGATCCCACAGATACGCAGTATTTT.